This T cell receptor (beta chain) stems from a study of T cell repertoires in cytomegalovirus infection. Whole-study context: Recently identified HLA-C-restricted and well-studied HLA-B-restricted CMV epitopes were used. Evidence of both CMV infection and a matching HLA type came from public TCR beta signatures. Findings and limits, study-wide: There were HLA-C-restricted CMV-specific TCR beta clonotypes dominating the ex vivo response. Adding up the frequency of public TCR beta families identified people who carried CMV plus the relevant HLA.

Trimming removed 0 bases at V and 6 bases at J, with 12 bases between. The CDR3 runs 14 residues. Germline V lookup: CDR1 MNHEY, CDR2 SMNVEV (reference sequence). TCRdb used MiXCR to reprocess the reads, holding one entry per CDR3 protein. The sample consists of 700,000 to 950,000 distinct CDR3 sequences, approximately 29% of them appearing once. Regarding this clonotype: Its antigen is not known.

The sequence came from a human donor in good health (CMV status not recorded). Some clones in this sample may be carry-over from other donors' samples. The sample was cultured CD8+ T cells from PBMCs, taken from culture after CMV antigen stimulation. The V gene is TRBV27, the J gene TRBJ2-7; D might be TRBD1 or TRBD2, each matching 5 bases. This CDR3 is CASSLSNTGREQYF. The CDR3 DNA follows: TGTGCCAGCAGTTTATCGAATACGGGGCGCGAGCAGTACTTC.